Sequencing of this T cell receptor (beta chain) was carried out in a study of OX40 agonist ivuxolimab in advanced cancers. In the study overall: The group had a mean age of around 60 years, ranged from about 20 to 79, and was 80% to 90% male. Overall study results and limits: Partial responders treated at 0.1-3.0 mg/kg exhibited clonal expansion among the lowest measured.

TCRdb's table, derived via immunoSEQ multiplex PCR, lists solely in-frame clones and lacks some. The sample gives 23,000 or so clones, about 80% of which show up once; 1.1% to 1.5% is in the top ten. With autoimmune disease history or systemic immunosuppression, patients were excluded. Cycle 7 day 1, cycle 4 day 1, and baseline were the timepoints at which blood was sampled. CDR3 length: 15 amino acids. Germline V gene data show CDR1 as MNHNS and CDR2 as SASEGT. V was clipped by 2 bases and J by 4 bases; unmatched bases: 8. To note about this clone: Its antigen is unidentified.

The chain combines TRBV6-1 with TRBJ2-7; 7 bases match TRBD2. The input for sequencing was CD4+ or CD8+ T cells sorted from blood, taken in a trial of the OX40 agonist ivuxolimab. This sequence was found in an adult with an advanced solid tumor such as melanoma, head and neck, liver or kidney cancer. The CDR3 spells CASSESYGREYEQYF. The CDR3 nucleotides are TGTGCCAGCAGTGAAAGTTATGGGCGGGAGTACGAGCAGTACTTC.